This TCR beta chain originates from a study of vaccination and CD4 T cells after COVID-19. Overall study context: Post-COVID draws came a median around 100 days after diagnosis (range 35 to 161).

Treatment given: approximately nine-day PBMC culture with coronavirus spike peptide pools or control peptides (ViraFEST assay). On this clonotype itself: Its antigen is undetermined.

Cultured CD4+ T-cell DNA underwent Oncomine TCR Beta short-read sequencing. One entry per CDR3 protein, called by TCRdb with MiXCR from the PCR reads. This table has about 20,000 distinct CDR3 sequences, roughly 50% appearing once. Material: CD4+ T cells from blood, cultured in vitro. This sequence originates from a human donor who had recovered from COVID-19.

CDR3 amino acids: CSQDRATEAFF. The CDR3 DNA is TGCAGTCAGGACAGGGCCACTGAAGCTTTCTTT. V and J are TRBV20-1 and TRBJ1-1; 8 positions match TRBD1. Germline CDR1 DFQATT, CDR2 SNEGSKA (reference sequence). The CDR3 is 11 residues long. Germline trimming cut 8 bases from V and 4 bases from J; bases unmatched to any gene: 3.